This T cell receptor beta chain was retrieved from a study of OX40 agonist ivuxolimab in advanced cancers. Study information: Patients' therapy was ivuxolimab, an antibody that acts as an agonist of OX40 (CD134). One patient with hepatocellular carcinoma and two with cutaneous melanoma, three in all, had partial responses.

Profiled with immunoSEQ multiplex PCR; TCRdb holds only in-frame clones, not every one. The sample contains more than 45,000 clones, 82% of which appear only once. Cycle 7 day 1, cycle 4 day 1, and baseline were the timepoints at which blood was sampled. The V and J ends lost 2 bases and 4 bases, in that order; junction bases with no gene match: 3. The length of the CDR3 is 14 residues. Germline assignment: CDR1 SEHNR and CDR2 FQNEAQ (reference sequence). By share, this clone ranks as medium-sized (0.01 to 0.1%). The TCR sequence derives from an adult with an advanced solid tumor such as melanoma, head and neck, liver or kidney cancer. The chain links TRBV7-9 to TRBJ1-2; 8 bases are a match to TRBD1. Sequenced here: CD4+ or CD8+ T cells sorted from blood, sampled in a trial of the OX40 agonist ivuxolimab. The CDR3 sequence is CASSLTGQAYGYTF. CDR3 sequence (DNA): TGTGCCAGCAGCTTAACGGGACAGGCCTATGGCTACACCTTC. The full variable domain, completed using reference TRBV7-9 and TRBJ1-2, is DTGVSQNPRHKITKRGQNVTFRCDPISEHNRLYWYRQTLGQGPEFLTYFQNEAQLEKSRLLSDRFSAERPKGSFSTLEIQRTEQGDSAMYLCASSLTGQAYGYTFGSGTRLTVV.